This T cell receptor (beta chain) was sequenced in a study of radiotherapy plus CTLA-4 blockade in lung cancer. Overall study: Across the patients, objective responses occurred in under 20%, and disease control in just over 30%. General study findings and limits: There was expansion of tumor-derived TCR clones in blood after radiotherapy plus ipilimumab. Response was reportedly best predicted by early blood T cell clone dynamics, with interferon-beta.

The sample holds many counts of this clone. The antigen remains undetermined. People whose metastatic non-small-cell lung cancer was chemo-refractory got focal radiation along with CTLA-4 blockade by ipilimumab. The CDR3 contains 13 residues. Germline CDR1 reads MNHNY; CDR2 reads SVGAGI (reference sequence). V was clipped by 7 bases and J by 6 bases, with 15 bases between them. TCRdb's table, derived via immunoSEQ multiplex PCR, lists solely in-frame clones and lacks some. The sample lists roughly 59,000 clones, roughly 76% occurring once. The receptor was derived from a human donor with non-small cell lung cancer whose response to radiotherapy plus ipilimumab could not be evaluated. This chain uses TRBV6-6 with TRBJ1-1; possibly TRBD1 for D (5 bases). This specimen consisted of peripheral blood, obtained from a patient treated with radiotherapy plus ipilimumab. The CDR3 reads CASTPGLSAEAFF. The CDR3 bases are TGTGCCAGCACCCCAGGGCTCTCTGCTGAAGCTTTCTTT.